These T cell receptor beta chains were read from a single sample in a study of beta chain features in type 1 diabetes. The repertoire was sequenced with immunoSEQ multiplex PCR; TCRdb's copy has only in-frame clones and lacks some. The sample contains roughly 300,000 clones, about 13% of which appear only once. Sequenced sample: naive CD4+ T cells from blood. Receptors were obtained from a man aged 25-45 years with type 1 diabetes. CDR3s include the opening cysteine and the closing phenylalanine or tryptophan. The D gene is left open where the match is weak. Clone size is shown for a subset of rows, as once, few, many or a class of expanded clone.

J gene,V gene,D gene,clone size,CDR3 DNA,CDR3 protein
TRBJ2-1,TRBV6-4,-,-,TGTGCCAGCAGTATGAGAGAGGATAGCAATGAGCAGTTCTTC,CASSMREDSNEQFF
TRBJ2-7,TRBV7-2,-,-,TGTGCCAGCAGCTTAGCACCACCGCCGAGCTCCTACGAGCAGTACTTC,CASSLAPPPSSYEQYF
TRBJ1-1,TRBV28,-,-,TGTGCCAGCAGCTCCAGCAGGGGAATTGAAGCTTTCTTT,CASSSSRGIEAFF
TRBJ1-1,TRBV10-3,-,few,TGTGCCATCAGTGATTCAATTCGGGGTGAAGGCACTGAAGCTTTCTTT,CAISDSIRGEGTEAFF
TRBJ2-7,TRBV20-1,TRBD2,-,TGCAGTGCCCCGGTACTAGCGGCTGATATCTTC,CSAPVLAADIF
TRBJ1-2,TRBV5-1,-,-,TGCGCCAGCAGCCAGGGCGTCTATGGCTACACCTTC,CASSQGVYGYTF
TRBJ2-7,TRBV30,TRBD2,-,TGTGCCTGGAGTGTATACGGGAGGGCCTACGAGCAGTACTTC,CAWSVYGRAYEQYF
TRBJ1-4,TRBV7-9,TRBD1,-,TGTGCCAGCAGCTTGGGACAGGGAGGAAACGAAAAACTGTTTTTT,CASSLGQGGNEKLFF
TRBJ2-1,TRBV6-1,-,few,TGTGCCAGCAGGGAGTGGCGCTCCTACAATGAGCAGTTCTTC,CASREWRSYNEQFF
TRBJ2-4,TRBV18,-,few,TGTGCCAGCTCACCCCAGGATCTGGCCAAAAACATTCAGTACTTC,CASSPQDLAKNIQYF
TRBJ2-7,TRBV28,TRBD2,-,TGTGCCAGCAGTTCGAGGACTAGCGGGATTTACGAGCAGTACTTC,CASSSRTSGIYEQYF
TRBJ1-4,TRBV30,-,-,TGTGCCTGGAGTGCGGGGGTCGGCCTGGGTGAAAAACTGTTTTTT,CAWSAGVGLGEKLFF
TRBJ1-1,TRBV5-5,-,few,TGTGCCAGCAGCTTTAGCATGAACACTGAAGCTTTCTTT,CASSFSMNTEAFF
TRBJ2-7,TRBV4-1,TRBD2,few,TGCGCCAGCAGCCACGATAAAGCGGGAGGATACGAGCAGTACTTC,CASSHDKAGGYEQYF
TRBJ1-1,TRBV4-2,-,-,TGTGCCAGCAGCCTACAAGCCGCAAGCGTTGAAGCTTTCTTT,CASSLQAASVEAFF
TRBJ2-1,TRBV9,-,-,TGTGCCAGCAGCGTAGAGGGGGGGTCCTACAATGAGCAGTTCTTC,CASSVEGGSYNEQFF
TRBJ2-3,TRBV13,TRBD1,few,TGTGCCAGCAGCCACAGGGGCCCTTCAGATACGCAGTATTTT,CASSHRGPSDTQYF
TRBJ2-6,TRBV11-2,TRBD1,few,TGTGCCAGCAGCCCGCGGACAGGGTGGGGAGGGGCCAACGTCCTGACTTTC,CASSPRTGWGGANVLTF
TRBJ2-2,TRBV7-3,-,few,TGTGCCAGCAGCTCCCACAGGACCGGGGAGCTGTTTTTT,CASSSHRTGELFF
TRBJ1-2,TRBV9,-,once,TGTGCCAGCAGCCCTAGAGGGCAGTTGTATGGCTACACCTTC,CASSPRGQLYGYTF
TRBJ2-5,TRBV7-3,TRBD1,-,TGTGCCAGCAGCTTGAGGGGGCTTGAGACCCAGTACTTC,CASSLRGLETQYF
TRBJ2-3,TRBV5-8,-,-,TGTGCCAGCAGCTTGGTAGCAGCGGGTGGCACAGATACGCAGTATTTT,CASSLVAAGGTDTQYF
TRBJ1-2,TRBV5-1,TRBD1,-,TGCGCCAGCAGCAAAAGACAGGGTATGGATAATGGCTACACCTTC,CASSKRQGMDNGYTF
TRBJ2-3,TRBV2,-,-,TGTGCCAGCAGTGTCCAGGAAATCACAGATACGCAGTATTTT,CASSVQEITDTQYF
TRBJ1-4,TRBV5-6,-,-,TGTGCCAGCAGCTTGGGTCGGACAGAAGAAAAACTGTTTTTT,CASSLGRTEEKLFF
TRBJ2-1,TRBV7-2,TRBD1,few,TGTGCCAGCAGGTCTACAGGGGCGCGGACCTACAATGAGCAGTTCTTC,CASRSTGARTYNEQFF
TRBJ1-2,TRBV4-1,TRBD1,few,TGCGCCAGCAGCCCCCGCCAGGGACAGGTTGGTTGGGGCTACACCTTC,CASSPRQGQVGWGYTF
TRBJ2-5,TRBV10-3,TRBD1,-,TGTGCCATCAGGGGACAGAGCCAAGAGACCCAGTACTTC,CAIRGQSQETQYF
TRBJ1-5,TRBV28,-,-,TGTGCCAGCAGTTTATCCGGGAACAATCAGCCCCAGCATTTT,CASSLSGNNQPQHF
TRBJ1-2,TRBV28,TRBD1,few,TGTGCCAGCAGTTTCACTACAGGGGGGATCTATGGCTACACCTTC,CASSFTTGGIYGYTF
TRBJ2-1,TRBV18,-,few,TGTGCCAGCTCACCCTTGGCTAGCTCGGTCGATGAGCAGTTCTTC,CASSPLASSVDEQFF
TRBJ2-1,TRBV2,TRBD2,few,TGTGCCAGCAGCTTATGGGGACTAGCGGTAAATGAGCAGTTCTTC,CASSLWGLAVNEQFF
TRBJ2-1,TRBV11-2,TRBD2,-,TGTGCCAGCAGCTCCCTGTCCAGCGGGAGGGCAAATGAGCAGTTCTTC,CASSSLSSGRANEQFF
TRBJ2-1,TRBV7-9,-,few,TGTGCCAGCAGCTTAGCTGTCCCCTCATGGCCGACCTACAATGAGCAGTTCTTC,CASSLAVPSWPTYNEQFF
TRBJ2-5,TRBV30,-,few,TGTGCCTGGAGTGTAGGGGCCAAAGAGACCCAGTACTTC,CAWSVGAKETQYF
TRBJ2-1,TRBV9,TRBD2,few,TGTGCCAGCAGCGCTAGCGGGAGCCTCCTCAATGAGCAGTTCTTC,CASSASGSLLNEQFF
TRBJ2-1,TRBV25-1,TRBD2,-,TGTGCCAGCAGCCCCCGGAGGACTAGCGGTATCCACAATGAGCAGTTCTTC,CASSPRRTSGIHNEQFF
TRBJ2-1,TRBV6-5,TRBD2,-,TGTGCCAGCAGCTACACCGGGACTAGAGAGTACAATGAGCAGTTCTTC,CASSYTGTREYNEQFF
TRBJ2-7,TRBV5-1,TRBD2,-,TGCGCCAGCAGCTTGGGGGGACTACCAACGAACGAGCAGTACTTC,CASSLGGLPTNEQYF